Presented here are 14 T cell receptor beta chains from one specimen sequenced in a study of blood T cell repertoires in COVID-19. The data were produced by immunoSEQ multiplex PCR, yet TCRdb's version contains in-frame clones alone and is incomplete. This table holds about 180,000 clones, under 85% found once. Sequenced sample: peripheral blood. The receptors stem from a man at least 80 years old with COVID-19, enrolled during active disease.

This clone was seen just once. V usage is TRBV2 and J usage is TRBJ1-4; D call uncertain. With 5 bases removed from V and 1 base from J, the gap between germline ends came to 8 bases. Germline V gives CDR1 SNHLY, CDR2 FYNNEI. The CDR3 length is 14 residues. The CDR3 region is CASSLIVTNEKLFF. The CDR3 DNA follows: TGTGCCAGCAGTCTTATAGTAACTAATGAAAAACTGTTTTTT.

Only a few counts were recorded for this clone. This chain links TRBV18 with TRBJ1-1, with D unclear. Germline V gives CDR1 KGHSH, CDR2 LQKENI. This CDR3 has 17 amino acids. Trimming cost V 3 bases and J 0 bases, with 17 bases left between them. The CDR3 loop is CASSPWAAELVNTEAFF. CDR3 coding DNA: TGTGCCAGCTCACCTTGGGCAGCAGAGTTAGTGAACACTGAAGCTTTCTTT. The full variable domain, with the rest looked up from reference TRBV18 and TRBJ1-1, is NAGVMQNPRHLVRRRGQEARLRCSPMKGHSHVYWYRQLPEEGLKFMVYLQKENIIDESGMPKERFSAEFPKEGPSILRIQQVVRGDSAAYFCASSPWAAELVNTEAFFGQGTRLTVV.

V and J are TRBV15 and TRBJ1-1, with D possibly TRBD1 on 5 matching bases. Trimming removed 0 bases from V and 3 bases from J, with 11 bases in between. Germline V gene lookup returns CDR1 LNHNV and CDR2 YYDKDF (reference sequence). The CDR3 spans 15 residues. This CDR3 is CATSRDRWGDTEAFF. The CDR3 coding sequence is TGTGCCACCAGCAGAGACAGGTGGGGGGACACTGAAGCTTTCTTT.

The V and J genes are TRBV2 and TRBJ2-7, with TRBD1 matching over 11 bases. The germline gives CDR1 SNHLY, CDR2 FYNNEI. This CDR3 has 13 amino acids. After removal of 4 bases from V and 6 bases from J, the junction contained 2 bases not matched to a gene. CDR3: CASSGTGGAEQYF. The CDR3 DNA follows: TGTGCCAGCAGTGGGACAGGGGGCGCCGAGCAGTACTTC.

The chain has TRBV25-1 and TRBJ2-7; 7 bases are a match to TRBD1. With V trimmed by 4 bases and J by 2 bases, 5 bases remained unmatched. The CDR3 consists of 14 residues. Germline V gene sequence: CDR1 MGHDK, CDR2 SYGVNS. The CDR3 loop is CASSADRAPYEQYF. CDR3 in DNA: TGTGCCAGCAGTGCCGACAGGGCCCCCTACGAGCAGTACTTC.

This chain uses TRBV5-5 with TRBJ1-2; 10 bases align to TRBD1. This CDR3 is built from 17 residues. Germline trimming cut 4 bases from V and 6 bases from J; bases unmatched to any gene: 15. CDR1 and CDR2 from the germline V gene are SGHKS and YYEKEE (reference sequence). The CDR3 here is CASSGTWGTGVGDGYTF. Here the CDR3 DNA reads TGTGCCAGCAGCGGAACATGGGGGACAGGGGTCGGGGATGGCTACACCTTC.

The rearrangement links TRBV19 to TRBJ2-3, with TRBD2 as a possible D gene (6 bases). Trimming pared 2 bases from V and 0 bases from J, leaving 9 bases between. CDR3 size: 15 residues. CDR1 is LNHDA and CDR2 is SQIVND in the germline V gene (reference sequence). The CDR3 DNA sequence: TGTGCCAGTAGTATACAGCGGGCGAGCACAGATACGCAGTATTTT. It translates to CASSIQRASTDTQYF.

The CDR3 sequence: CATKREYSNQPQHF. The CDR3 DNA sequence: TGTGCCACCAAGAGAGAGTATAGCAATCAGCCCCAGCATTTT. The J gene is TRBJ1-5, the V gene TRBV6-5; D call uncertain. CDR1 and CDR2 (germline): MNHEY, SVGAGI. The CDR3 loop spans 14 amino acids. V was clipped by 10 bases and J by 0 bases, with 13 bases between them.

CDR3 protein: CASSTLGLAGEQYF. In DNA form, the CDR3 reads TGTGCCAGCAGCACCCTGGGACTAGCGGGCGAGCAGTACTTC. This sequence joins TRBV7-2 and TRBJ2-7, with TRBD2 matching over 12 bases. After removal of 5 bases from V and 6 bases from J, the junction contained 5 bases not matched to a gene. The V gene's germline CDR1 is SGHTA and CDR2 FQGNSA. The CDR3 runs to 14 residues.

This clone was seen a single time. The V call is TRBV5-4, the J call TRBJ1-1; no reliable D call. The germline V gene encodes CDR1 SGHNT and CDR2 YYREEE (reference sequence). Trimming removed 4 bases at V and 6 bases at J, with 13 bases between. This CDR3 contains 13 residues. CDR3 nucleotide sequence: TGTGCCAGCAGCCCAGTCAGAGGCTCTGAAGCTTTCTTT. It translates to CASSPVRGSEAFF. Full variable domain (remainder filled in from reference TRBV5-4 and TRBJ1-1): ETGVTQSPTHLIKTRGQQVTLRCSSQSGHNTVSWYQQALGQGPQFIFQYYREEENGRGNFPPRFSGLQFPNYSSELNVNALELDDSALYLCASSPVRGSEAFFGQGTRLTVV.

With regard to this clone: A read error may account for a junction end that differs from germline. The chain employs TRBV5-5 and TRBJ1-2; D is undetermined. Germline CDR1 SGHKS, CDR2 YYEKEE (reference sequence). The CDR3 spans 13 residues. The CDR3 loop is CASSSSTEAANSF. DNA for the CDR3: TGTGCCAGCAGTTCCTCGACTGAGGCCGCGAACTCCTTC.

V usage is TRBV7-2 and J usage is TRBJ1-4; D remains ambiguous. The V and J ends lost 4 bases and 0 bases respectively, with 9 bases between them. The CDR3 consists of 15 residues. CDR1 is SGHTA and CDR2 is FQGNSA in the germline V gene. CDR3: CASSSTSSTNEKLFF. Written as DNA, the CDR3 is TGTGCCAGCAGCTCCACCAGTTCAACTAATGAAAAACTGTTTTTT.

This clone has just a few counts. The CDR3 loop is CASRQGGTTDYEQYF. The CDR3 region has the DNA TGTGCCAGCAGACAAGGCGGGACGACCGACTACGAGCAGTACTTC. The rearrangement uses TRBV6-6 and TRBJ2-7; a weak D match, TRBD2 (6 bases). Germline-derived CDR1 and CDR2 are MNHNY and SVGAGI (reference sequence). Trimming took 6 bases from V and 3 from J, leaving 18 bases between them. There are 15 residues in the CDR3.

This clone was observed once. V gene TRBV28 combines with J gene TRBJ1-2, with 9 bases aligning to TRBD1. The junction had 3 bases not matched to a gene; V was cut back by 6 bases and J by 4 bases. This CDR3 region has 13 residues. From germline, CDR1 is MDHEN and CDR2 SYDVKM. Written as DNA, the CDR3 is TGTGCCAGCAGAGTGACAGGGGGCTATGGCTACACCTTC. Translated, it gives CASRVTGGYGYTF.